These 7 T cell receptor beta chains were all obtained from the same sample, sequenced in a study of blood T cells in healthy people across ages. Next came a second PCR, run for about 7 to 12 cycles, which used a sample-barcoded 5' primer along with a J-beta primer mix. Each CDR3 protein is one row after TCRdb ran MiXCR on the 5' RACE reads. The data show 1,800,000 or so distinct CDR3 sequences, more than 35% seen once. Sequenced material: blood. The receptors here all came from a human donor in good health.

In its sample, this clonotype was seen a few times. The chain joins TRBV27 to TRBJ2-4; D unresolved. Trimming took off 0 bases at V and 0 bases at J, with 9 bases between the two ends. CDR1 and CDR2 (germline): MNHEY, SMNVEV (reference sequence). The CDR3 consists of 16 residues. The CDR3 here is CASSLSSILAKNIQYF. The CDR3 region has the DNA TGTGCCAGCAGTTTATCGTCAATACTAGCCAAAAACATTCAGTACTTC.

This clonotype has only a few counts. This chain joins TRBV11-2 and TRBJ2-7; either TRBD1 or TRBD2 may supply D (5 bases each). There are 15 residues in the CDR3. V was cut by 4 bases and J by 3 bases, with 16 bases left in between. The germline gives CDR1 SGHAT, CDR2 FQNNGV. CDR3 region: CASSSLNRDHYEQYF. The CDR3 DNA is TGTGCCAGCAGCTCCTTAAACCGGGACCACTACGAGCAGTACTTC.

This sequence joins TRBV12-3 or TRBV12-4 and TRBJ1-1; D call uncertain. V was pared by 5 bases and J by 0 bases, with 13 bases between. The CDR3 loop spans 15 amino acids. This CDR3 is CASSPGEAMNTEAFF. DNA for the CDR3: TGTGCCAGCAGTCCCGGTGAGGCCATGAACACTGAAGCTTTCTTT.

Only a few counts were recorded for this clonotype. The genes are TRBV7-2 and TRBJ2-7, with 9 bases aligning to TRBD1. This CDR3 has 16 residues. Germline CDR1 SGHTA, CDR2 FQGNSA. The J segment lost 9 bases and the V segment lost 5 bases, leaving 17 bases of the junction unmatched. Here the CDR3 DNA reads TGTGCCAGCAGCCCCTACTCTACTGGACAGGGGATTCGGCAGTACTTC. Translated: CASSPYSTGQGIRQYF.

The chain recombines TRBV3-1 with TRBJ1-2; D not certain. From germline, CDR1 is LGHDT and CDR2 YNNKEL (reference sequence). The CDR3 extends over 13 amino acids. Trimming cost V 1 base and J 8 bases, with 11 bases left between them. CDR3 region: CASSQVGAGGYTF. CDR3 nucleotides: TGTGCCAGCAGCCAAGTAGGAGCGGGCGGCTACACCTTC. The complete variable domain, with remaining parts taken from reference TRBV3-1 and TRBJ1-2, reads DTAVSQTPKYLVTQMGNDKSIKCEQNLGHDTMYWYKQDSKKFLKIMFSYNNKELIINETVPNRFSPKSPDKAHLNLHINSLELGDSAVYFCASSQVGAGGYTFGSGTRLTVV.

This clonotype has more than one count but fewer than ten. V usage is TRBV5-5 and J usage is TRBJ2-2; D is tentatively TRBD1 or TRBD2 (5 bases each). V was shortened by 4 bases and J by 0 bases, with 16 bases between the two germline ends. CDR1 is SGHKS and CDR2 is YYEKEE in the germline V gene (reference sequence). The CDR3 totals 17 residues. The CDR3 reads CASSRQPGRSNTGELFF. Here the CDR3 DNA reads TGTGCCAGCAGCAGACAACCGGGACGTTCGAACACCGGGGAGCTGTTTTTT.

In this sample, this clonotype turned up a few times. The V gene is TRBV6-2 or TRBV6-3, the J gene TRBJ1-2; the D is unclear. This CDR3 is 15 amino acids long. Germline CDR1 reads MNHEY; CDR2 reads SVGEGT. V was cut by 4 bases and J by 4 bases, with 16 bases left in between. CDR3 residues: CASSFSPRPTYGYTF. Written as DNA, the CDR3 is TGTGCCAGCAGTTTTTCACCACGGCCGACCTATGGCTACACCTTC.